One and the same sample provided the 4 T cell receptor beta chains below, sequenced in a study of cytomegalovirus exposure and HLA in healthy donors. Amplification used 60 Vbeta primers and 13 Jbeta primers. Method: immunoSEQ multiplex PCR; TCRdb's copy keeps in-frame clones and lacks some. The data hold some 200,000 clones, with 65% to 80% observed a single time. Sequencing was done on a sample of PBMCs. These receptor sequences come from a middle-aged man in good health and CMV-seronegative.

The rearrangement links TRBV7-9 to TRBJ2-2; unclear D gene. The CDR3 is 13 residues long. Germline CDR1 is SEHNR and CDR2 is FQNEAQ (reference sequence). The V gene lost 6 bases and the J gene lost 6 bases, with 11 bases spanning the gap. This CDR3 reads CASSPLVPGELFF. CDR3 DNA sequence: TGTGCCAGCAGTCCTTTAGTCCCCGGGGAGCTGTTTTTT.

A few counts support this clone. The chain links TRBV18 to TRBJ2-6; weak D call: TRBD2 (6 bases). From germline, CDR1 is KGHSH and CDR2 LQKENI. The CDR3 totals 16 residues. Deletions cut 0 bases from V and 0 bases from J, with 6 bases between. CDR3 loop: CASSPPGGSGANVLTF. For the CDR3, the DNA is TGTGCCAGCTCACCACCGGGGGGCTCTGGGGCCAACGTCCTGACTTTC.

The chain uses TRBV28 and TRBJ1-2, with no clear D. This CDR3 comprises 12 residues. V lost 10 bases to trimming and J lost 2 bases, with 11 bases between them. Germline V lookup: CDR1 MDHEN, CDR2 SYDVKM. The CDR3 reads CATRAGNYGYTF. The CDR3 DNA is TGTGCCACCCGGGCGGGGAACTATGGCTACACCTTC.

The chain recombines TRBV28 with TRBJ1-5; the D is unclear. Germline lookup yields CDR1 MDHEN and CDR2 SYDVKM. CDR3 length equals 17 residues. V was trimmed by 1 base and J by 3 bases, leaving 16 bases between them. The CDR3 reads CASSLSFPRIFNQPQHF. In DNA, the CDR3 is TGTGCCAGCAGTTTATCTTTCCCCAGGATATTCAATCAGCCCCAGCATTTT.